Following are 10 T cell receptor beta chains from one sample sequenced in a study of cytomegalovirus exposure and HLA in healthy donors (dated by TCRdb to the late 2010s). The library was obtained by the immunoSEQ multiplex PCR assay. For the multiplex PCR, a mixture combining 60 forward primers for TCR Vbeta segments and 13 reverse primers for TCR Jbeta segments was used. The table was pulled from immuneACCESS by TCRdb, which kept in-frame rearrangements only. Such tables lose some clones; where checked, under half of the loss comes from unresolved V genes, and the rest has no known cause. This sample is represented by about 160,000 clones; roughly 65% of them were singletons. About 4.5% of the sample belongs to the ten largest clones. The sequencing sample was made of PBMCs. These receptors were taken from a man younger than 35 in good health and CMV-seropositive.

The V gene is TRBV27, the J gene TRBJ1-1; no clear D gene. Looked up from germline, CDR1 is MNHEY and CDR2 is SMNVEV (reference sequence). With 3 bases removed from V and 11 bases from J, the gap between germline ends came to 19 bases. The CDR3 is 14 amino acids. CDR3: CASSFVGLHEQAFF. In DNA form, the CDR3 reads TGTGCCAGCAGTTTCGTTGGGTTACACGAACAGGCTTTCTTT.

This chain joins TRBV6-4 and TRBJ1-1; D gene ambiguous. CDR3 size: 13 residues. Per the germline V gene, CDR1 is MRHNA and CDR2 is SNTAGT. Trimming took off 6 bases at V and 0 bases at J, with 8 bases between the two ends. This chain's CDR3 is CASSENLNTEAFF. As DNA, the CDR3 is TGTGCCAGCAGCGAAAACTTGAACACTGAAGCTTTCTTT.

The chain is built from TRBV12-2 and TRBJ2-7; TRBD2, the table's D call, lacks a check against the DNA. TRBV12-2 is a pseudogene segment. This CDR3 is built from 18 residues. The CDR3 here is CASRLAGRRHLGRYEQYV. CDR3 DNA: TGTGCAAGTCGCTTAGCAGGACGGAGGCACTTAGGTCGGTACGAGCAGTACGTC.

This clone was counted a single time. J is TRBJ2-4 and V is TRBV7-2; D gene unclear. Germline CDR1 and CDR2: SGHTA and FQGNSA. Trimming removed 4 bases from V and 0 bases from J, with 10 bases in between. This CDR3 region has 15 residues. CDR3 amino acids: CASSSGQLAKNIQYF. CDR3 sequence (DNA): TGTGCCAGCAGCTCTGGCCAGTTAGCCAAAAACATTCAGTACTTC. Drawing the rest from reference TRBV7-2 and TRBJ2-4, the complete variable domain is GAGVSQSPSNKVTEKGKDVELRCDPISGHTALYWYRQSLGQGLEFLIYFQGNSAPDKSGLPSDRFSAERTGGSVSTLTIQRTQQEDSAVYLCASSSGQLAKNIQYFGAGTRLSVL.

CDR3 region: CASSPGLDSYNEQFF. CDR3 nucleotide sequence: TGTGCCAGCAGCCCAGGACTCGACTCCTACAATGAGCAGTTCTTC. The chain carries TRBV5-4 and TRBJ2-1, with D possibly being TRBD2 (5 bases). From germline, CDR1 is SGHNT and CDR2 YYREEE (reference sequence). The CDR3 has 15 amino acids. The V gene lost 4 bases and the J gene lost 0 bases, with 11 bases spanning the gap.

Here the CDR3 reads CASSTRTVNTEAFF. CDR3 coding DNA: TGTGCCAGCAGCACCCGGACAGTGAACACTGAAGCTTTCTTT. The chain employs TRBV9 and TRBJ1-1, with D maybe TRBD1 (6 bases). This CDR3 has 14 amino acids. V was trimmed by 4 bases and J by 0 bases, leaving 10 bases between them. CDR1 and CDR2 (germline): SGDLS, YYNGEE.

This clone was seen only once. The rearrangement uses TRBV19 and TRBJ1-2; the D gene is possibly TRBD1 (5 bases). The germline V gene encodes CDR1 LNHDA and CDR2 SQIVND (reference sequence). Trimming removed 0 bases from V and 2 bases from J, with 7 bases in between. This CDR3 spans 14 amino acids. CDR3 coding DNA: TGTGCCAGTAGTATAGACCCAGGGAACTATGGCTACACCTTC. Amino acids: CASSIDPGNYGYTF.

The gene calls are TRBV27 and TRBJ1-6; no reliable D call. The CDR3 is made up of 16 amino acids. The germline V gene has CDR1 MNHEY and CDR2 SMNVEV (reference sequence). Trimming removed 3 bases at V and 0 bases at J, with 9 bases between. The CDR3 DNA reads as TGTGCCAGCAGTTTGGAGCTACCCTCCTATAATTCACCCCTCCACTTT. This gives the protein CASSLELPSYNSPLHF.

J is TRBJ2-3 and V is TRBV15; D not resolved. Trimming left V 5 bases short and J 2 bases short, with 8 bases between. This CDR3 is built from 13 residues. CDR1 is LNHNV and CDR2 is YYDKDF in the germline V gene (reference sequence). CDR3 residues: CATSPVLTDTQYF. The CDR3 DNA sequence: TGTGCCACCAGCCCGGTCCTCACAGATACGCAGTATTTT. Combining the CDR3 with reference TRBV15 and TRBJ2-3 gives the whole variable domain DAMVIQNPRYQVTQFGKPVTLSCSQTLNHNVMYWYQQKSSQAPKLLFHYYDKDFNNEADTPDNFQSRRPNTSFCFLDIRSPGLGDTAMYLCATSPVLTDTQYFGPGTRLTVL.

The rearrangement uses TRBV15 and TRBJ1-5; maybe TRBD1 (6 bases). From germline, CDR1 is LNHNV and CDR2 YYDKDF (reference sequence). There are 14 residues in the CDR3. The V gene lost 3 bases and the J gene lost 5 bases, with 11 bases spanning the gap. CDR3 nucleotide sequence: TGTGCCACCAGCAGGGCATACAGGGATCAGCCCCAGCATTTT. Its translation is CATSRAYRDQPQHF. The whole variable domain, filled in from reference TRBV15 and TRBJ1-5, reads DAMVIQNPRYQVTQFGKPVTLSCSQTLNHNVMYWYQQKSSQAPKLLFHYYDKDFNNEADTPDNFQSRRPNTSFCFLDIRSPGLGDTAMYLCATSRAYRDQPQHFGDGTRLSIL.